This T cell receptor beta chain was identified in a study of T cells expressing NK-cell markers (dated by TCRdb to about 2020). With respect to the entire study: In sorted CD3+CD56+NKG2C+, CD3+CD56+NKG2C- and CD3+CD56-NKG2C+ T-cell subsets from 7 to 9 donors, TCR beta-chain repertoires were profiled. All eight donors whose samples were sequenced were randomly selected healthy volunteers, three of them men and five women. Sequencing of the libraries produced 2 x 150 bp reads on Illumina HiSeq 2000/2500, MiSeq or NextSeq. Among the eight sequenced donors, only one was HCMV-seronegative, while the other seven were HCMV-seropositive. Study-level results and caveats: For more than 5 donors, the dominant CD3+CD56+NKG2C+ clonotypes were among the top 10 CD8+ clonotypes and accounted for about 1.0-7.5% of CD8+ T cells. Whether the expanded NKG2C-expressing T cell clones were specific for HCMV antigens remained unclear. Those dominant clonotypes were again the most abundant among CD3+CD56-NKG2C+ cells in four donors, at roughly 25-65%.

This sample was sequenced with an Illumina HiSeq 2000. TCR beta cDNA libraries were prepared using 5'RACE template switching, which introduced a universal primer site and unique molecular identifiers. cDNA synthesis was primed from the TCR beta constant segment and was followed by two successive PCR amplification steps. In the original analysis: MIGEC handled demultiplexing of the reads and grouping by UMI, while MiTCR was used to assemble and quantify clonotypes. To remove erroneous sequences, TCR cDNA sequences were retained only when supported by two or more reads. Downstream repertoire analysis used the tcR package, and clonotypes were matched across fractions by CDR3 nucleotide sequence plus V segment. VDJmatch was used to annotate antigen specificity against VDJdb, with one amino acid substitution allowed in CDR3. Once TCRdb had reprocessed the reads, it stored one entry per CDR3 protein sequence and supplied no DNA. These V and J calls derive from TCRdb rather than the authors' analysis. This specimen's table enumerates about 460,000 distinct CDR3 sequences. The top ten clones comprise 1.4% of the sample.

To determine HCMV serostatus, a commercial ELISA kit was used to detect HCMV-specific IgG in serum. Peripheral blood mononuclear cells were isolated from blood by Ficoll density gradient centrifugation. Of note for this clonotype: Its antigen is unknown.

The CDR3 covers 12 residues, taking in both the cysteine and the phenylalanine. No nucleotide data were recorded. CDR1 and CDR2, per the germline V gene (reference sequence), are SGHKS and YYEKEE. The TCR was taken from a woman in her forties or fifties in good health. Donor details come from another sample of the same person, matched by shared clones. Sequenced input: blood T cells: a sorted CD56 or NKG2C T cell subset, CD4+ or CD8+ T cells, or bulk PBMC T cells (not recorded which). The V and J segments used are TRBV5-5 and TRBJ2-7. The CDR3 amino acid sequence is: CASEGSSYEQYF. The reference TRBV5-5 and TRBJ2-7 proteins fill in what lies around the CDR3, so the full variable domain reads DAGVTQSPTHLIKTRGQQVTLRCSPISGHKSVSWYQQVLGQGPQFIFQYYEKEERGRGNFPDRFSARQFPNYSSELNVNALLLGDSALYLCASEGSSYEQYFGPGTRLTVT.